Listed here are 21 T cell receptor beta chains from one sample, sequenced in a study of T cells in Graves' hyperthyroidism and ophthalmopathy. TCR beta CDR3 region amplification was performed from RNA transcripts. The HTBI primer set drove a first-round RT-PCR of the TCR CDR3. TCRdb reanalysed the multiplex PCR reads using MiXCR and keeps one entry per CDR3 protein. Here the sample spans 500,000 to 650,000 distinct CDR3 sequences, about 15% being singletons. The material sequenced was blood. These receptors came from a woman in her thirties or forties with Graves' hyperthyroidism.

On this clonotype: Given a much more abundant clone one base away, this may be a read error. The chain links TRBV24-1 to TRBJ2-7, with 10 nucleotides matching TRBD1. The ends lost 4 bases at V and 9 bases at J; junction bases unmatched: 8. CDR1 is KGHDR, CDR2 SFDVKD, per germline. CDR3 length: 14 amino acids. This chain's CDR3 is CATSDPGQGNGQYF. DNA for the CDR3: TGTGCCACCAGTGACCCGGGACAGGGGAACGGGCAGTACTTC.

In this sample, this clonotype turned up many times. J is TRBJ2-7 and V is TRBV18; 7 positions agree with TRBD1. The J segment lost 0 bases and the V segment lost 4 bases, leaving 3 bases of the junction unmatched. There are 14 residues in the CDR3. CDR1 is KGHSH, CDR2 LQKENI, per germline. DNA for the CDR3: TGTGCCAGCTCACGGGACAGAAACTCCTACGAGCAGTACTTC. Its translation: CASSRDRNSYEQYF. Variable domain in full (rest from reference TRBV18 and TRBJ2-7): NAGVMQNPRHLVRRRGQEARLRCSPMKGHSHVYWYRQLPEEGLKFMVYLQKENIIDESGMPKERFSAEFPKEGPSILRIQQVVRGDSAAYFCASSRDRNSYEQYFGPGTRLTVT.

This clonotype was picked up a small number of times. V is TRBV6-1 and J is TRBJ2-4, with D perhaps assigned TRBD1 or TRBD2 (6 bases each). The CDR3 runs to 13 residues. The V end lost 5 bases, the J end lost 9 bases, and 14 bases lay between the germline ends. CDR1 MNHNS and CDR2 SASEGT come from the germline V gene. DNA for the CDR3: TGTGCCAGCAGTTATGAAGGGGGAGGCATTCAGTACTTC. Protein sequence: CASSYEGGGIQYF.

The CDR3 region is CASSLTAISTDTQYF. The CDR3 coding sequence is TGCGCCAGCAGCTTGACGGCAATTAGCACAGATACGCAGTATTTT. This chain uses TRBV5-1 with TRBJ2-3; D gene uncertain. CDR1 is SGHRS and CDR2 is YFSETQ in the germline V gene. V lost 1 base and J 0 bases, leaving 9 bases between the germline ends. CDR3 length: 15 residues.

The sample holds many counts of this clonotype. Being one base from a much bigger clone, this may be a read error. This sequence joins TRBV28 and TRBJ2-3; D may be TRBD1 (6 bases). From germline, CDR1 is MDHEN and CDR2 SYDVKM. This CDR3 has 14 amino acids. The CDR3 sequence: CAGRYRVRSDTQYF. The CDR3 nucleotides read TGTGCCGGCAGATACAGGGTACGGTCAGATACGCAGTATTTT.

A remark on this clonotype: Sequence at one end of the junction differs from germline and may be a read error. The chain carries TRBV19 and TRBJ2-2; a weak D match, TRBD1 (6 bases). The CDR3 length is 14 residues. Germline V gene sequence: CDR1 LNHDA, CDR2 SQIVND (reference sequence). CDR3 bases: TGTGCCAGCGGCCGAGACAGGAACACCGGGGAGCTGCTTTTT. It specifies CASGRDRNTGELLF.

This clonotype was observed a handful of times. This chain uses TRBV5-6 with TRBJ2-1; D perhaps matches TRBD1 (6 bases). The germline CDR1 and CDR2 sequences are SGHDT and YYEEEE. The CDR3 is 16 amino acids. Trimming took off 4 bases at V and 1 base at J, with 15 bases between the two ends. CDR3 sequence (DNA): TGTGCCAGCAGCCCTAATACAGGGAGATCCTACAATGAGCAGTTCTTC. As protein: CASSPNTGRSYNEQFF.

The V gene is TRBV28, the J gene TRBJ2-5; 11 nucleotides align to TRBD2. V dropped 5 bases and J dropped 1; count of bases not matched to a gene: 6. Germline lookup yields CDR1 MDHEN and CDR2 SYDVKM. The CDR3 consists of 16 residues. The CDR3 spells CASSILAGGIQETQYF. The DNA of the CDR3 is TGTGCCAGCAGTATCCTAGCGGGAGGCATCCAAGAGACCCAGTACTTC.

Notes on this clonotype: A much larger clone differs from this one at a single base, so this may be a read error. J is TRBJ1-1 and V is TRBV27; a possible D gene is TRBD1 (5 bases). The CDR3 extends over 14 amino acids. Germline V gives CDR1 MNHEY, CDR2 SMNVEV (reference sequence). For the CDR3, the DNA is TGTGCCACCAGTCTTATTGTCCGGGGCGGTGAAGCTTTCTTT. It encodes CATSLIVRGGEAFF.

There are a few counts of this clonotype. This sequence joins TRBV6-1 and TRBJ2-2; perhaps TRBD2 as D (6 bases). This CDR3 region has 14 residues. Trimming took 6 bases from V and 4 from J, leaving 12 bases between them. From germline, CDR1 is MNHNS and CDR2 SASEGT. The CDR3 nucleotides read TGTGCCAGCAGATACGGGACTGGCACCGGGGAGCTGTTTTTT. This sequence encodes CASRYGTGTGELFF.

On this clonotype itself: Just one base apart from a much larger clone, this may be a read error. The J gene is TRBJ2-7, the V gene TRBV28; unclear D gene. The CDR3 runs to 16 residues. Germline CDR1 reads MDHEN; CDR2 reads SYDVKM. DNA for the CDR3: TGTGCCAGCAGTTTATCATATCCACTGCTCTCCTACGAGCAGTGCTTC. Translation gives CASSLSYPLLSYEQCF.

The chain couples TRBV20-1 to TRBJ2-2; tentatively, D is TRBD2 (6 bases). Trimming stripped 0 bases from V and 5 bases from J, with 13 bases between. This CDR3 contains 15 residues. Germline V gene sequence: CDR1 DFQATT, CDR2 SNEGSKA (reference sequence). Written as DNA, the CDR3 is TGCAGTGCTAGAGATGGAGGGATGGGGACCGGGGAGCTGTTTTTT. Protein: CSARDGGMGTGELFF.

J is TRBJ2-7 and V is TRBV6-1; 8 nucleotides agree with TRBD1. The CDR3 loop spans 15 amino acids. Germline values: CDR1 MNHNS, CDR2 SASEGT. V was clipped by 4 bases and J by 3 bases; unmatched bases: 8. The CDR3, as DNA: TGTGCCAGCAGTGGACAGGGGAGCTCGGGCTACGAGCAGTACTTC. It translates to CASSGQGSSGYEQYF.

This clonotype was observed a few times. CDR3 nucleotides: TGTGCCATCAGTGGCTCAGCGAACACCGGGGAGCTGTTTTTT. Translated: CAISGSANTGELFF. The chain has TRBV10-3 and TRBJ2-2; D gene ambiguous. V gave up 4 bases and J gave up 0 bases, with 6 bases separating them. The CDR3 has 14 residues. CDR1 ENHRY and CDR2 SYGVKD come from the germline V gene.

This clonotype came up a few times. V and J are TRBV6-5 and TRBJ2-1, with D maybe TRBD2 (5 bases). Germline values: CDR1 MNHEY, CDR2 SVGAGI. Trimming pared 2 bases from V and 0 bases from J, leaving 14 bases between. The CDR3 is made up of 17 amino acids. Here the CDR3 reads CASSYGLGSSSYNEQFF. The CDR3 DNA reads TGTGCCAGCAGTTACGGACTGGGGTCGAGCTCCTACAATGAGCAGTTCTTC.

At least ten counts were recorded for this clonotype. This chain uses TRBV6-2 or TRBV6-3 with TRBJ1-1, with no clear D. V was cut by 5 bases and J by 6 bases, with 13 bases left in between. CDR1 and CDR2 from the germline V gene are MNHEY and SVGEGT. This CDR3 is 13 amino acids long. CDR3 in DNA: TGTGCCAGCAGTCGCCCGTACCCCGCTGAAGCTTTCTTT. Its translation: CASSRPYPAEAFF.

Regarding this clonotype: One end of the junction does not line up with germline, which may come from a read error. V gene TRBV3-1 combines with J gene TRBJ2-4; tentatively, D is TRBD1 (5 bases). CDR3 length: 13 residues. Germline lookup yields CDR1 LGHDT and CDR2 YNNKEL (reference sequence). CDR3 in DNA: TGTGTCAGCAGCCAGGGCACCAAAAACATTCAGTACTTC. Its protein product is CVSSQGTKNIQYF.

The V gene is TRBV7-9, the J gene TRBJ2-7; TRBD2 is a possible D gene (5 bases). Germline V gives CDR1 SEHNR, CDR2 FQNEAQ (reference sequence). Trimming removed 5 bases from V and 2 bases from J, with 13 bases in between. The CDR3 consists of 14 residues. CDR3 protein: CASSPTERTYEQYF. Here the CDR3 DNA reads TGTGCCAGCAGCCCCACGGAGCGGACCTACGAGCAGTACTTC.

This clonotype was seen ten or more times. The chain couples TRBV5-1 to TRBJ2-2, with TRBD1 as a possible D gene (6 bases). V lost 0 bases and J 5 bases, leaving 14 bases between the germline ends. CDR3 length equals 16 residues. CDR1 is SGHRS, CDR2 YFSETQ, per germline. As DNA, the CDR3 is TGCGCCAGCAGCTTGGGCAACAGGGAAAGAACCGGGGAGCTGTTTTTT. This encodes CASSLGNRERTGELFF.

This clonotype was seen many times. V is TRBV28 and J is TRBJ2-2; 9 bases map to TRBD2. This CDR3 has 14 residues. V was pared by 7 bases and J by 5 bases, with 5 bases of the junction left unmatched. CDR1 and CDR2 (germline): MDHEN, SYDVKM. The CDR3 spells CASKGTSSTGELFF. The CDR3 DNA reads as TGTGCCAGCAAGGGGACTAGCAGTACCGGGGAGCTGTTTTTT.

This clonotype appeared a few times. The chain employs TRBV7-9 and TRBJ2-7; D is unresolved. From germline, CDR1 is SEHNR and CDR2 FQNEAQ (reference sequence). The CDR3 runs to 15 residues. Trimming took off 5 bases at V and 4 bases at J, with 18 bases between the two ends. CDR3 in DNA: TGTGCCAGCAGCCCACTCCCAGCAGGCGATTACGAGCAGTACTTC. Protein sequence: CASSPLPAGDYEQYF.